The rows below give T cell receptor beta chains drawn from one sample of a study of human T cells and chemical hapten exposure. TCRdb redid the calling of the RACE reads with MiXCR, one entry per CDR3 protein. The sample records about 160,000 distinct CDR3 sequences, roughly 25% being singletons. Here the sequenced sample was whole blood, taken in connection with sensitization to the hapten diphenylcyclopropenone (DPC). These receptors were taken from a woman between 18 and 29 years old with alopecia areata. Some clones in this sample may be carry-over from other donors' samples. CDR3s include the opening cysteine and the closing phenylalanine or tryptophan. A D gene is named only where the DNA matches it firmly. Size is stated for part of the rows, as once, few or many counts, or as a class when the clone is expanded.

>NA|TRBV11-2|many|TRBJ2-1
CASSRGKSSYNEQFF
TGTGCCAGCAGCAGGGGGAAGAGCTCCTACAATGAGCAGTTCTTC
>NA|TRBV4-2|many|TRBJ1-2
CASSQVSGAYGYTF
TGTGCCAGCAGCCAAGTATCAGGGGCTTATGGCTACACCTTC
>NA|TRBV2|few|TRBJ2-7
CASSDQEIAYEQYF
TGTGCCAGCAGTGATCAGGAGATTGCCTACGAGCAGTACTTC
>NA|TRBV20-1|few|TRBJ1-3
CSAEGAGNTIYF
TGCAGTGCTGAGGGGGCTGGAAACACCATATATTTT
>NA|TRBV11-2|NA|TRBJ1-1
CASSRQGLGMNTEAFF
TGTGCCAGCAGCCGCCAGGGTTTGGGGATGAACACTGAAGCTTTCTTT
>NA|TRBV4-1|NA|TRBJ2-7
CASSHDSGSRLYEQYF
TGCGCCAGCAGCCACGATTCCGGGAGCCGACTCTACGAGCAGTACTTC
>NA|TRBV6-6|many|TRBJ2-7
CASSYSSSSYEQYF
TGTGCCAGCAGTTACTCGAGTAGCTCCTACGAGCAGTACTTC
>NA|TRBV10-3|NA|TRBJ1-2
CAISAPGRARGNTSFYGYTF
TGTGCCATCAGCGCCCCCGGCAGGGCCCGCGGGAATACCTCGTTCTATGGCTACACCTTC
>NA|TRBV7-9|NA|TRBJ2-7
CASSTRSSTRSAGEQYF
TGTGCCAGCAGCACCAGGTCATCGACTCGGTCCGCAGGCGAGCAGTACTTC
>TRBD2|TRBV7-3|NA|TRBJ2-1
CASSLSPHVGSGNEQFF
TGTGCCAGCAGCTTAAGCCCCCACGTGGGTAGCGGGAATGAGCAGTTCTTC
>NA|TRBV20-1|few|TRBJ1-5
CSARGQIVGNQPQHF
TGCAGTGCTAGGGGGCAGATTGTCGGCAATCAGCCCCAGCATTTT
>NA|TRBV20-1|NA|TRBJ2-3
CSARAGFLSSTDTQYF
TGCAGTGCTAGGGCAGGTTTCCTATCTAGCACAGATACGCAGTATTTT